One sample yielded the 28 T cell receptor beta chains listed below, sequenced in a study of OX40 agonist ivuxolimab in advanced cancers. Sequenced by immunoSEQ multiplex PCR; TCRdb stores in-frame clones only, minus some. The sample includes 65,000 to 80,000 clones, around 92% of them seen just once. The material sequenced was CD4+ or CD8+ T cells sorted from blood, taken in a trial of the OX40 agonist ivuxolimab. These receptors came from an adult with an advanced solid tumor such as melanoma, head and neck, liver or kidney cancer.

The chain joins TRBV27 to TRBJ1-1, with 9 bases matching TRBD1. CDR1 and CDR2 (germline): MNHEY, SMNVEV (reference sequence). This CDR3 is 14 amino acids long. V was pared by 8 bases and J by 4 bases, with 8 bases of the junction left unmatched. The DNA for the CDR3 is TGTGCCAGCGGCCTACAGGGGGCTGGCACTGAAGCTTTCTTT. Its translation is CASGLQGAGTEAFF.

This rearrangement joins TRBV4-3 to TRBJ2-5; 8 bases are a match to TRBD1. The CDR3 extends over 15 amino acids. J gave up 2 bases and V 4 bases, and 6 bases lay outside the gene matches. CDR1 is LGHNA, CDR2 YSLEER, per germline. CDR3 nucleotides: TGCGCCAGCAGCCCCTTTGACAGGGGTCAAGAGACCCAGTACTTC. It codes for CASSPFDRGQETQYF.

This clone showed up just once. This chain joins TRBV9 and TRBJ2-5, with 7 positions matching TRBD1. J gave up 4 bases and V 10 bases, and 13 bases lay outside the gene matches. Per the germline V gene, CDR1 is SGDLS and CDR2 is YYNGEE. CDR3 size: 14 residues. CDR3 protein: CASKGRGGAETQYF. CDR3 nucleotide sequence: TGTGCCTCAAAGGGGAGAGGGGGCGCAGAGACCCAGTACTTC. Full variable domain (missing parts from reference TRBV9 and TRBJ2-5): DSGVTQTPKHLITATGQRVTLRCSPRSGDLSVYWYQQSLDQGLQFLIQYYNGEERAKGNILERFSAQQFPDLHSELNLSSLELGDSALYFCASKGRGGAETQYFGPGTRLLVL.

In this sample, this clone turned up once. The chain employs TRBV7-6 and TRBJ2-1; the D gene is possibly TRBD2 (5 bases). Germline V gene data show CDR1 as SGHVS and CDR2 as FNYEAQ. V lost 1 base and J lost 6, with 10 bases in between. The CDR3 totals 14 residues. This CDR3 is CASSLVTSGNEQFF. As DNA, the CDR3 is TGTGCCAGCAGCTTAGTTACCAGCGGCAATGAGCAGTTCTTC.

The chain couples TRBV4-2 to TRBJ2-1; 8 positions match TRBD2. The V and J ends lost 0 bases and 5 bases, in that order; junction bases with no gene match: 6. CDR3 size: 16 residues. Germline CDR1 and CDR2: LGHNA and YNFKEQ. The CDR3 DNA reads TGTGCCAGCAGCCAAGATCCCCGGGGGGGAAACAATGAGCAGTTCTTC. Amino acids: CASSQDPRGGNNEQFF.

The chain combines TRBV4-3 with TRBJ1-6; D call uncertain. CDR3 length: 14 amino acids. Deletions cut 0 bases from V and 8 bases from J, with 8 bases between. The germline V gene encodes CDR1 LGHNA and CDR2 YSLEER. The CDR3 loop reads CASSQDGVDSPLHF. The CDR3, as DNA: TGCGCCAGCAGCCAAGACGGGGTAGATTCACCCCTCCACTTT.

The CDR3 is CASSLGLAGGIYEQYF. The CDR3 DNA sequence: TGTGCCAGCAGCTTAGGGTTAGCGGGGGGAATCTACGAGCAGTACTTC. J is TRBJ2-7 and V is TRBV13; 10 nucleotides align to TRBD2. The CDR3 has 16 amino acids. Trimming removed 0 bases from V and 3 bases from J; junction bases left unmatched: 5. In germline, CDR1 is PRHDT, CDR2 FYEKMQ (reference sequence).

The J gene is TRBJ1-2, the V gene TRBV7-6; 7 bases align to TRBD1. The length of the CDR3 is 16 residues. Germline-derived CDR1 and CDR2 are SGHVS and FNYEAQ. Germline trimming cut 5 bases from V and 3 bases from J; bases unmatched to any gene: 12. Here the CDR3 DNA reads TGTGCCAGCAGCCCGCGAAGGGGGCGCGTTGACTATGGCTACACCTTC. Protein sequence: CASSPRRGRVDYGYTF. Together with reference TRBV7-6 and TRBJ1-2, the CDR3 gives the full variable domain: GAGVSQSPRYKVTKRGQDVALRCDPISGHVSLYWYRQALGQGPEFLTYFNYEAQQDKSGLPNDRFSAERPEGSISTLTIQRTEQRDSAMYRCASSPRRGRVDYGYTFGSGTRLTVV.

CDR3 nucleotides: TGTGCCAGCAGTTGGGGGGCAGGCTATGGCTACACCTTC. Protein product: CASSWGAGYGYTF. The V call is TRBV27, the J call TRBJ1-2; D possibly corresponds to TRBD1 (6 bases). V was trimmed by 4 bases and J by 4 bases, leaving 10 bases between them. The CDR3 runs to 13 residues. CDR1 is MNHEY, CDR2 SMNVEV, per germline (reference sequence).

This chain joins TRBV19 and TRBJ2-7, with 7 bases that match TRBD2. V lost 3 bases to trimming and J lost 6 bases; unmatched junction nucleotides: 11. This CDR3 is 15 amino acids long. Germline V gene sequence: CDR1 LNHDA, CDR2 SQIVND (reference sequence). CDR3 sequence: CASSIIGGGLTEQYF. The CDR3 coding sequence is TGTGCCAGTAGTATCATCGGGGGAGGGTTGACCGAGCAGTACTTC.

This CDR3 reads CASSLSRVHGYTF. The CDR3 nucleotides read TGTGCCAGCAGTTTATCCCGGGTCCATGGCTACACCTTC. V gene TRBV27 combines with J gene TRBJ1-2; D gene uncertain. The germline CDR1 and CDR2 sequences are MNHEY and SMNVEV (reference sequence). The CDR3 loop spans 13 amino acids. Trimming stripped 0 bases from V and 6 bases from J, with 8 bases between.

Judged by abundance, this clone is medium-sized. Additional DNA sequences in this sample encode the identical CDR3. V gene TRBV30 combines with J gene TRBJ1-3; D not certain. The germline gives CDR1 GTSNPN, CDR2 SVGIG (reference sequence). V was pared by 4 bases and J by 0 bases, with 4 bases between. This CDR3 contains 12 residues. CDR3: CAWKASGNTIYF. The DNA for the CDR3 is TGTGCCTGGAAGGCCTCTGGAAACACCATATATTTT.

This rearrangement joins TRBV13 to TRBJ2-7, with 9 bases matching TRBD1. This CDR3 has 15 residues. With 3 bases clipped from V and 4 bases from J, the junction kept 7 bases outside the gene matches. Germline assignment: CDR1 PRHDT and CDR2 FYEKMQ (reference sequence). The CDR3 here is CASSLGQGGLYEQYF. The CDR3, as DNA: TGTGCCAGCAGCTTGGGACAGGGAGGCCTATACGAGCAGTACTTC.

This chain joins TRBV27 and TRBJ2-5; 8 bases are shared with TRBD1. With V trimmed by 1 base and J by 1 base, 5 bases remained unmatched. The CDR3 extends over 16 amino acids. Germline V gene lookup returns CDR1 MNHEY and CDR2 SMNVEV (reference sequence). CDR3 protein: CASSLWTGSLQETQYF. The CDR3 DNA sequence: TGTGCCAGCAGTTTATGGACAGGGAGCCTCCAAGAGACCCAGTACTTC.

The V gene is TRBV18, the J gene TRBJ1-3; no definite D call. V was trimmed by 3 bases and J by 0 bases, leaving 12 bases between them. The germline V gene has CDR1 KGHSH and CDR2 LQKENI. The CDR3 runs 16 residues. The CDR3 DNA follows: TGTGCCAGCTCACCCGGGGTTCTGAGCTCTGGAAACACCATATATTTT. Translation gives CASSPGVLSSGNTIYF.

The chain couples TRBV6-1 to TRBJ2-7; possibly TRBD1 for D (5 bases). V was shortened by 6 bases and J by 0 bases, with 12 bases between the two germline ends. The CDR3 covers 14 residues. From germline, CDR1 is MNHNS and CDR2 SASEGT. The CDR3 loop reads CASSTRDTSYEQYF. CDR3 nucleotide sequence: TGTGCCAGCAGCACCAGGGATACCTCCTACGAGCAGTACTTC.

The chain recombines TRBV7-9 with TRBJ1-4, with D perhaps TRBD1 (5 bases). In germline, CDR1 is SEHNR, CDR2 FQNEAQ (reference sequence). This CDR3 is built from 15 residues. The V end lost 5 bases, the J end lost 2 bases, and 12 bases lay between the germline ends. CDR3 residues: CASSSLGGTNEKLFF. The CDR3 DNA reads TGTGCCAGCAGCAGTCTCGGGGGGACTAATGAAAAACTGTTTTTT.

This clone was observed once. The rearrangement uses TRBV9 and TRBJ2-4, with unresolved D. This CDR3 is 11 amino acids long. The V gene's germline CDR1 is SGDLS and CDR2 YYNGEE. Trimming stripped 3 bases from V and 8 bases from J, with 6 bases between. In DNA form, the CDR3 reads TGTGCCAGCAGCGCGGACGACATTCAGTACTTC. Amino acids: CASSADDIQYF.

The V and J genes are TRBV7-9 and TRBJ2-7; D perhaps matches TRBD1 (6 bases). The CDR3 is made up of 13 amino acids. In germline, CDR1 is SEHNR, CDR2 FQNEAQ (reference sequence). Deletions cut 6 bases from V and 2 bases from J, with 11 bases between. The CDR3 bases are TGTGCCAGCAGAGCCGGGACAACCTACGAGCAGTACTTC. Protein sequence: CASRAGTTYEQYF.

This clone was counted a single time. The J gene is TRBJ1-2, the V gene TRBV14; 8 bases match TRBD1. Germline V gene sequence: CDR1 SGHDN, CDR2 FVKESK. This CDR3 spans 17 amino acids. Losses at the gene ends were 1 base for V and 4 bases for J; bases not matched to a gene: 11. The CDR3 region is CASSQVSSRQGFYGYTF. The CDR3 region has the DNA TGTGCCAGCAGCCAAGTTAGTAGTCGACAGGGGTTCTATGGCTACACCTTC. Drawing the rest from reference TRBV14 and TRBJ1-2, the complete variable domain is EAGVTQFPSHSVIEKGQTVTLRCDPISGHDNLYWYRRVMGKEIKFLLHFVKESKQDESGMPNNRFLAERTGGTYSTLKVQPAELEDSGVYFCASSQVSSRQGFYGYTFGSGTRLTVV.

V gene TRBV9 combines with J gene TRBJ2-3; 8 bases match TRBD2. Per the germline V gene, CDR1 is SGDLS and CDR2 is YYNGEE. V trimming: 6 bases; J trimming: 3 bases; junction bases outside the gene matches: 6. The CDR3 consists of 14 residues. For the CDR3, the DNA is TGTGCCAGCAAGCGGGGGAGTCGGACAGATACGCAGTATTTT. It specifies CASKRGSRTDTQYF.

V is TRBV5-6 and J is TRBJ1-5, with a weak D call TRBD1 (6 bases). Trimming stripped 4 bases from V and 0 bases from J, with 17 bases between. The CDR3 length is 17 residues. Germline V CDR1 and CDR2: SGHDT, YYEEEE. The CDR3 loop is CASSPGGAYLSNQPQHF. CDR3 DNA sequence: TGTGCCAGCAGCCCCGGGGGCGCCTACCTTAGCAATCAGCCCCAGCATTTT. Using reference TRBV5-6 and TRBJ1-5 for the parts outside the CDR3, the full variable domain is DAGVTQSPTHLIKTRGQQVTLRCSPKSGHDTVSWYQQALGQGPQFIFQYYEEEERQRGNFPDRFSGHQFPNYSSELNVNALLLGDSALYLCASSPGGAYLSNQPQHFGDGTRLSIL.

The rearrangement uses TRBV7-9 and TRBJ2-7; 12 nucleotides match TRBD1. This CDR3 contains 13 residues. Per germline, CDR1 SEHNR and CDR2 FQNEAQ (reference sequence). V gave up 4 bases and J gave up 8 bases; unmatched junction bases: 3. The CDR3: CASSSGTGGQQYF. CDR3 sequence (DNA): TGTGCCAGCAGCTCCGGGACAGGGGGCCAGCAGTACTTC.

In its sample, this clone was seen once. The V call is TRBV5-4, the J call TRBJ2-2; the D gene is possibly TRBD2 (6 bases). The V gene lost 0 bases and the J gene lost 6 bases, with 18 bases spanning the gap. CDR3 size: 17 residues. The germline gives CDR1 SGHNT, CDR2 YYREEE (reference sequence). CDR3 DNA sequence: TGTGCCAGCAGCTTGGCCTTATCGGGGGATGGGGCCGGGGAGCTGTTTTTT. This gives the protein CASSLALSGDGAGELFF.

V usage is TRBV11-2 and J usage is TRBJ1-6, with TRBD1 as a possible D gene (6 bases). With 5 bases removed from V and 0 bases from J, the gap between germline ends came to 14 bases. The V gene's germline CDR1 is SGHAT and CDR2 FQNNGV. The CDR3 totals 17 residues. The CDR3 sequence is CASSLGGQLSYNSPLHF. The CDR3, as DNA: TGTGCCAGCAGCCTAGGCGGACAGCTCTCCTATAATTCACCCCTCCACTTT.

The chain has TRBV25-1 and TRBJ1-2; 8 bases agree with TRBD1. Germline-derived CDR1 and CDR2 are MGHDK and SYGVNS. Trimming at V came to 3 bases and at J to 6 bases, leaving 9 bases not matched to a gene. The CDR3 is made up of 15 amino acids. CDR3 loop: CASSDAGQGLNGYTF. DNA of the CDR3: TGTGCCAGCAGTGATGCCGGACAGGGCTTAAATGGCTACACCTTC.

V and J are TRBV10-3 and TRBJ2-7; D possibly matches TRBD1 or TRBD2 (5 bases each). This CDR3 is 17 amino acids long. V dropped 5 bases and J dropped 2 bases, with 22 bases sitting between them. Germline CDR1 and CDR2: ENHRY and SYGVKD. CDR3 in DNA: TGTGCCATCAGTCCGCGCACCACGGGACGCGACCCCTACGAGCAGTACTTC. This codes for CAISPRTTGRDPYEQYF.

This clone showed up just once. The chain links TRBV7-7 to TRBJ2-2; TRBD2 matches at 8 bases. This CDR3 is built from 16 residues. After removal of 3 bases from V and 0 bases from J, the junction contained 3 bases not matched to a gene. CDR1 SSHAT and CDR2 FNYEAQ come from the germline V gene (reference sequence). The CDR3 sequence: CASSFGGAANTGELFF. In DNA form, the CDR3 reads TGTGCCAGCAGCTTCGGGGGGGCAGCGAACACCGGGGAGCTGTTTTTT.